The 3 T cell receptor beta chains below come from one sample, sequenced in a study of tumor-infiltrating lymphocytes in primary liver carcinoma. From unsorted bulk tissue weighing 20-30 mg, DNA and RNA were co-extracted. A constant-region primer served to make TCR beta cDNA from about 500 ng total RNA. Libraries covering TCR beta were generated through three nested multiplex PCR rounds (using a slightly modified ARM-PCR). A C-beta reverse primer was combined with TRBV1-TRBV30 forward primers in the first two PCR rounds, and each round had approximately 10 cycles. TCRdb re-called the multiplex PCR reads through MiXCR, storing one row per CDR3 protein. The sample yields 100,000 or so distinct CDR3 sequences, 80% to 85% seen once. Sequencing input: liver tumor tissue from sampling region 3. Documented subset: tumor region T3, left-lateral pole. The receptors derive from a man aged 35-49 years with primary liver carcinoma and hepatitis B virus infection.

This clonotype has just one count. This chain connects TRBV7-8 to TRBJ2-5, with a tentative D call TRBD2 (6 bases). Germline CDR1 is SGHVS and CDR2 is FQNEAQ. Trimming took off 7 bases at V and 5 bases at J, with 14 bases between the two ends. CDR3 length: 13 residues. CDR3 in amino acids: CASTIVGGETQYF. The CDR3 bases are TGTGCCAGCACCATTGTGGGGGGTGAGACCCAGTACTTC.

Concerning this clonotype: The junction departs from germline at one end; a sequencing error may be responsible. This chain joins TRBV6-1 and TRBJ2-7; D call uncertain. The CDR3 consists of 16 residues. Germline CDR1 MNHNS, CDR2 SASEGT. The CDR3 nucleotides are TGTGCCAGCAGTCGCTCAACGGCTACGAGCTCCTACGAGCACTACTTC. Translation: CASSRSTATSSYEHYF.

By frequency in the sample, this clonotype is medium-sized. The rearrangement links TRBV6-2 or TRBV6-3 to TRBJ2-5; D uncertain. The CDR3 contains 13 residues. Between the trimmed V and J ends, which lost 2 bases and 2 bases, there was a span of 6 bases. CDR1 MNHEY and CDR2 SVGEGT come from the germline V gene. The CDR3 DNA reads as TGTGCCAGCAGTTACCCACAGCAAGAGACCCAGTACTTC. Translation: CASSYPQQETQYF.